The rows below give T cell receptor beta chains drawn from one sample of a study of T cell responses to AZD1222 COVID-19 vaccine. Libraries were prepared by immunoSEQ multiplex PCR; TCRdb keeps only in-frame clonotypes and omits some of them. The sample carries 250,000 to 300,000 clones, almost 95% recorded once. The starting material was peripheral blood, obtained 28 days after the second AZD1222 dose. All receptors come from an adult who received the AZD1222 COVID-19 vaccine. Both conserved end residues are part of each CDR3. D genes are given only for firm matches. Expanded clones are given a class, and other clones once, few, many or no size at all.

.	TRBV6-5	.	TRBJ1-5	TGTGCCAGCAGTTCGTCCGGGACAAGTCACAATCAGCCCCAGCATTTT	CASSSSGTSHNQPQHF
TRBD1	TRBV2	.	TRBJ1-5	TGTGCCAGCAGGCTCGACAGGGGGAATCAGCCCCAGCATTTT	CASRLDRGNQPQHF
.	TRBV27	.	TRBJ2-7	TGTGCCAGCAGTCTAACCGGGCTTACCTACGAGCAGTACTTC	CASSLTGLTYEQYF
TRBD1	TRBV9	.	TRBJ1-4	TGTGCCAGCAGCGCCGGGGGACAGTCAAATGAAAAACTGTTTTTT	CASSAGGQSNEKLFF
TRBD1	TRBV7-2	.	TRBJ1-6	TGTGCCAGCAGCTTGATATCCGGGACAGTAAATAATTCACCCCTCCACTTT	CASSLISGTVNNSPLHF
TRBD1	TRBV7-8	many	TRBJ1-6	TGTGCCAGCAGTACAGGGGGTAGTAATTCACCCCTCCACTTT	CASSTGGSNSPLHF
.	TRBV7-2	.	TRBJ2-1	TGTGCCAGCAGCTTAGGAGTTGTCCGCGGTTACAATGAGCAGTTCTTC	CASSLGVVRGYNEQFF
TRBD1	TRBV11-2	.	TRBJ2-7	TGTGCCAGCAGCGGGACAGGGGTGGGAGAGCAGTACTTC	CASSGTGVGEQYF
TRBD2	TRBV2	few	TRBJ2-3	TGTGCCAGCAGGGGACTAGCGGGGGTAGCAGATACGCAGTATTTT	CASRGLAGVADTQYF
TRBD1	TRBV27	.	TRBJ2-7	TGTGCCAGCAGCTCGTTGCCGGGACAGCTCCCCTACGAGCAGTACTTC	CASSSLPGQLPYEQYF
.	TRBV18	.	TRBJ1-2	TGTGCCAGCTCACCCCGGCAGGGAAGAATGTCGGAGAACTATGGCTACACCTTC	CASSPRQGRMSENYGYTF
.	TRBV28	.	TRBJ1-2	TGTGCCAGCAGTTTAGGGGGGGGCCATAGAAACGATGGCTACACCTTC	CASSLGGGHRNDGYTF
.	TRBV12-5	.	TRBJ2-7	TGTGCTAGTGGCCCCGCGGGTGGACCGCAGTACTTC	CASGPAGGPQYF
.	TRBV7-9	.	TRBJ2-2	TGTGCCAGCAGCTCGCAGGGGAATGCCGGGGAGCTGTTTTTT	CASSSQGNAGELFF
.	TRBV28	.	TRBJ1-1	TGTGCCAGCAGGGACAGATCGAACACTGAAGCTTTCTTT	CASRDRSNTEAFF
.	TRBV27	.	TRBJ1-5	TGTGCCAGCAGTTTATCCTTCAATCAGCCCCAGCATTTT	CASSLSFNQPQHF
.	TRBV6-2/TRBV6-3	.	TRBJ1-5	TGTGCCAGCACCCCTGCGGGGGGGCCCCAGCATTTT	CASTPAGGPQHF
.	TRBV27	.	TRBJ2-2	TGTGCCAGCAGTTTTTATACCGGGGAGCTGTTTTTT	CASSFYTGELFF
TRBD2	TRBV18	once	TRBJ2-5	TGTGCCAGCTCACCCATGGGACTAGCGGGAGTAGAGACCCAGTACTTC	CASSPMGLAGVETQYF
TRBD2	TRBV15	.	TRBJ2-5	TGTGCCACCAGCAGCGGGACTAGCCAAGAGACCCAGTACTTC	CATSSGTSQETQYF
.	TRBV5-1	.	TRBJ1-5	TGCGCCAGCAGCTTGGGCGGGGGGAATCAGCCCCAGCATTTT	CASSLGGGNQPQHF
.	TRBV5-6	few	TRBJ1-5	TGTGCCAGCAGCTTGGCCGCGCAGACCCATCAGCCCCAGCATTTT	CASSLAAQTHQPQHF
.	TRBV12-3/TRBV12-4	.	TRBJ1-1	TGTGCCAGCAGTTTGGTGAGGGGATCTGAAGCTTTCTTT	CASSLVRGSEAFF
.	TRBV12-3/TRBV12-4	.	TRBJ1-1	TGTGCCAGCAGTTTAGGAGGGGGCACTGAAGCTTTCTTT	CASSLGGGTEAFF
.	TRBV2	.	TRBJ2-1	TGTGCCAGCAGTGATTGGGATTCCAATGAGCAGTTCTTC	CASSDWDSNEQFF
.	TRBV27	once	TRBJ1-2	TGTGCCAGCAGCTTAGCGGGGGAACTAGTCTATGGCTACACCTTC	CASSLAGELVYGYTF
.	TRBV19	once	TRBJ1-1	TGTGCCAGTTACCAGGGTAGCACTGAAGCTTTCTTT	CASYQGSTEAFF
TRBD2	TRBV4-1	.	TRBJ2-1	TGCGCCAGCAGCCAACAACTAGCGGGACACTCCTACAATGAGCAGTTCTTC	CASSQQLAGHSYNEQFF
TRBD2	TRBV11-1	.	TRBJ2-2	TGTGCCAGCAGCTCTGGACTAGCGGGAGCGGTCGGGGAGCTGTTTTTT	CASSSGLAGAVGELFF
.	TRBV14	.	TRBJ1-1	TGTGCCAGCAGCCAGGGAAACACTGAAGCTTTCTTT	CASSQGNTEAFF
.	TRBV5-6	once	TRBJ2-7	TGTGCCAGCAGCTTGGTCCATCTCTACGAGCAGTACTTC	CASSLVHLYEQYF
.	TRBV19	.	TRBJ2-7	TGTGCCAGTAGTATAACCAAAGGATCCGAGCAGTACTTC	CASSITKGSEQYF
.	TRBV19	.	TRBJ2-5	TGTGCCAGTAGTATAAAAGCAGCCCAAGAGACCCAGTACTTC	CASSIKAAQETQYF
.	TRBV3-1/TRBV3-2	.	TRBJ1-2	TGTGCCAGCAGCCAATCCAGGGGTATATACTATGGCTACACCTTC	CASSQSRGIYYGYTF
.	TRBV2	.	TRBJ1-6	TGTGCCAGCAGTGAAACCGGCGGCAATTCACCCCTCCACTTT	CASSETGGNSPLHF
TRBD1	TRBV27	once	TRBJ1-2	TGTGCCAGCAGTTTAAGGGGACAGAACTATGGCTACACCTTC	CASSLRGQNYGYTF
TRBD1	TRBV29-1	.	TRBJ2-2	TGCAGCGTTCTACAGGGGGCGGGCACCGGGGAGCTGTTTTTT	CSVLQGAGTGELFF
.	TRBV18	.	TRBJ2-7	TGTGCCAGCCACCCTTGGGGGGGCAGCTCCTACGAGCAGTACTTC	CASHPWGGSSYEQYF
TRBD1	TRBV4-1	.	TRBJ1-4	TGCGCCAGCAGCCTTTCAGGGACAGGGTATGAAAAACTGTTTTTT	CASSLSGTGYEKLFF
.	TRBV28	.	TRBJ2-7	TGTGCCAGCAGTTCCCCCTGGGAAAACCTCTACGAGCAGTACTTC	CASSSPWENLYEQYF
.	TRBV5-1	.	TRBJ2-5	TGCGCCAGCAGCAGGGGAGGGGGATCCCAAGAGACCCAGTACTTC	CASSRGGGSQETQYF
.	TRBV18	.	TRBJ1-5	TGTGCCAGCTCACCACCGGGGACAAAACGGGGCAATCAGCCCCAGCATTTT	CASSPPGTKRGNQPQHF
TRBD2	TRBV2	.	TRBJ2-7	TGTGCCAGCACCCGGACTAGCGGGCCTCCCTACGAGCAGTACTTC	CASTRTSGPPYEQYF
.	TRBV27	.	TRBJ1-5	TGTGCCAGCAGTTTCTCGGATCGTCAGCCCCAGCATTTT	CASSFSDRQPQHF
TRBD2	TRBV11-2	.	TRBJ2-7	TGTGCCAGCAGCCCTCGACTAGCGGGGGCCATGGAGCAGTACTTC	CASSPRLAGAMEQYF
TRBD1	TRBV7-9	once	TRBJ2-5	TGTGCCAGCAGCCGACAGGGGGGATCCCAAGAGACCCAGTACTTC	CASSRQGGSQETQYF
.	TRBV11-3	.	TRBJ2-1	TGTGCCAGCAGCTTAATGCGCCTCAATGAGCAGTTCTTC	CASSLMRLNEQFF
TRBD2	TRBV27	.	TRBJ2-1	TGTGCCAGCAGTTTAGCGGGACTAGCGGGAATGTATGAGCAGTTCTTC	CASSLAGLAGMYEQFF
.	TRBV9	.	TRBJ1-2	TGTGCCAGCAGCGCCACCCCGGCCGGCTACACCTTC	CASSATPAGYTF
.	TRBV2	.	TRBJ1-6	TGTGCCAGCAGTGAAGCGCGGGGGGGATCACCCCTCCACTTT	CASSEARGGSPLHF